The T cell receptor beta chain under discussion was sequenced for a study of early T cells in non-severe SARS-CoV-2 infection. Study overall: The sequenced material was bulk RNA from unsorted whole blood, and its chains were unpaired. Points from the study as a whole: The VDJdb matching leaned toward anti-spike CD8 responses and overlooked private and CD4 specificities.

Each cDNA molecule carried a unique molecular identifier. TCRdb called the 5' RACE reads again in MiXCR, with one record for every CDR3 protein. The sample has 60,000 to 70,000 distinct CDR3 sequences; over 4.5% are singletons. This clonotype showed up many times. Its cognate antigen is unknown. This specimen was whole blood, taken at baseline. The TCR sequence derives from an adult who was a healthcare worker with PCR-confirmed SARS-CoV-2 infection or an uninfected control (not recorded which).

The CDR3 spells CASRTSGSYNEQFF. The CDR3 DNA sequence: TGTGCCAGCAGGACTAGCGGCTCCTACAATGAGCAGTTCTTC. The chain combines TRBV14 with TRBJ2-1; 9 positions agree with TRBD2. The CDR3 loop spans 14 amino acids. Germline assignment: CDR1 SGHDN and CDR2 FVKESK. The junction had 0 bases not matched to a gene; V was cut back by 6 bases and J by 0 bases. Variable domain in full (rest from reference TRBV14 and TRBJ2-1): EAGVTQFPSHSVIEKGQTVTLRCDPISGHDNLYWYRRVMGKEIKFLLHFVKESKQDESGMPNNRFLAERTGGTYSTLKVQPAELEDSGVYFCASRTSGSYNEQFFGPGTRLTVL.